Shown below are 18 T cell receptor beta chains from a single sample sequenced in a study of regulatory T cells in long-lasting Graves disease. Noted time point: newly diagnosed GD, antithyroid drugs for less than 3 months. The TCR library was made from RNA extracted from PBMCs. Arm-PCR with iRepertoire HTBI primers amplified the CDR3 regions for these TCR beta libraries. TCRdb re-derived calls from the multiplex PCR reads in MiXCR, one entry per CDR3 protein. The data hold 200,000 to 250,000 distinct CDR3 sequences, with 20% to 25% observed a single time. The sequencing here drew on peripheral blood mononuclear cells (PBMCs), taken at new diagnosis, from a patient treated with antithyroid drugs. These receptors originate from a female donor with Graves disease.

This clonotype was counted between two and nine times. A much larger clonotype is one base distant, so this may be a read error. The genes are TRBV4-2 and TRBJ2-7; D possibly uses TRBD1 or TRBD2 (7 bases each). The CDR3 consists of 13 residues. Germline V lookup: CDR1 LGHNA, CDR2 YNFKEQ. CDR3 region: CASRQGGAYEQYF. CDR3 sequence (DNA): TGTGCCAGCCGCCAGGGGGGGGCCTACGAGCAGTACTTC.

This clonotype was seen a few times. Given a much more abundant clone one base away, this may be a read error. The chain couples TRBV7-2 to TRBJ1-1; weak D call: TRBD1 (5 bases). Germline CDR1 SGHTA, CDR2 FQGNSA. Between the trimmed V and J ends, which lost 6 bases and 1 base, there was a span of 9 bases. This CDR3 is 13 amino acids long. CDR3 region: CASRPGTNTEAFF. The CDR3 nucleotides are TGTGCCAGCAGACCGGGGACGAACACTGAAGCTTTCTTT.

J is TRBJ1-1 and V is TRBV6-1; D gene unclear. The CDR3 loop spans 12 amino acids. Trimming pared 4 bases from V and 7 bases from J, leaving 10 bases between. Germline V gene data show CDR1 as MNHNS and CDR2 as SASEGT. The CDR3 nucleotides read TGTGCCAGCAGTGTTGACGGCCATGAAGCTTTCTTT. Translation gives CASSVDGHEAFF.

V is TRBV20-1 and J is TRBJ2-3; D not resolved. The CDR3 sequence is 13 residues long. Germline V gives CDR1 DFQATT, CDR2 SNEGSKA (reference sequence). The V end lost 0 bases, the J end lost 3 bases, and 7 bases lay between the germline ends. The CDR3 region has the DNA TGCAGTGCTAGAGATAAGATGACAGATACGCAGTATTTT. Its translation: CSARDKMTDTQYF.

On this clonotype: Since a much larger clone is just one base distant, this may be a read error. The genes are TRBV7-9 and TRBJ2-7; maybe TRBD1 (6 bases). The germline CDR1 and CDR2 sequences are SEHNR and FQNEAQ (reference sequence). The CDR3 sequence is 15 residues long. The CDR3 loop is CASSLAGDTSHEQYF. The CDR3 coding sequence is TGTGCCAGCAGCTTAGCGGGGGACACCTCCCACGAGCAGTACTTC. Full variable domain (outside the CDR3, taken from reference TRBV7-9 and TRBJ2-7): DTGVSQNPRHKITKRGQNVTFRCDPISEHNRLYWYRQTLGQGPEFLTYFQNEAQLEKSRLLSDRFSAERPKGSFSTLEIQRTEQGDSAMYLCASSLAGDTSHEQYFGPGTRLTVT.

This clonotype occurred many times. The chain has TRBV11-2 and TRBJ2-5, with 7 bases fitting TRBD1. V was clipped by 4 bases and J by 5 bases; unmatched bases: 10. Germline V gene lookup returns CDR1 SGHAT and CDR2 FQNNGV. This CDR3 is built from 15 residues. The chain's CDR3 is CASSYLGTVPETQYF. CDR3 sequence (DNA): TGTGCCAGCAGCTACCTGGGGACAGTCCCGGAGACCCAGTACTTC.

V gene TRBV7-9 combines with J gene TRBJ2-1; 8 bases are shared with TRBD2. This CDR3 is 15 amino acids long. V was pared by 5 bases and J by 8 bases, with 11 bases of the junction left unmatched. The germline V gene encodes CDR1 SEHNR and CDR2 FQNEAQ (reference sequence). As DNA, the CDR3 is TGTGCCAGCAGCCCAACCCTCGGGGGGGCATATGAGCAGTTCTTC. As protein: CASSPTLGGAYEQFF.

Only a few counts were recorded for this clonotype. One junction end disagrees with the germline gene, perhaps due to a read error. The chain is built from TRBV20-1 and TRBJ2-2; 7 bases align to TRBD2. The CDR3 loop spans 18 amino acids. Germline-derived CDR1 and CDR2 are DFQATT and SNEGSKA (reference sequence). The CDR3 DNA reads as TGCAGTGCTGCTATCCGGGACTACTCCGTCGGGAACGCCGGGGAGCTGTTTTTT. It encodes CSAAIRDYSVGNAGELFF.

This clonotype was seen a handful of times. The chain has TRBV4-3 and TRBJ2-1, with a tentative D call TRBD1 (6 bases). Germline loops: CDR1 LGHNA, CDR2 YSLEER. The CDR3 is made up of 15 amino acids. V was trimmed by 0 bases and J by 3 bases, leaving 9 bases between them. CDR3 in amino acids: CASSQDWDNYNEQFF. CDR3 in DNA: TGCGCCAGCAGCCAAGACTGGGACAACTACAATGAGCAGTTCTTC.

In this sample, this clonotype turned up a few times. This rearrangement joins TRBV7-2 to TRBJ2-3; 7 bases line up with TRBD2. This CDR3 has 14 amino acids. The V gene's germline CDR1 is SGHTA and CDR2 FQGNSA. J lost 4 bases, V lost 5 bases, and 6 bases had no gene match. The CDR3 region has the DNA TGTGCCAGCAGCCGGGGGGAGTCATCAGATACGCAGTATTTT. Residues: CASSRGESSDTQYF.

Ten or more counts support this clonotype. The chain is built from TRBV7-2 and TRBJ2-7, with D hard to call. The germline V and J ends were trimmed by 5 bases and 0 bases, with 14 bases remaining between them. CDR1 SGHTA and CDR2 FQGNSA come from the germline V gene. The CDR3 has 15 residues. The CDR3 nucleotides read TGTGCCAGCAGCCCTAGTCAACTGAGCTCCTACGAGCAGTACTTC. Its protein is CASSPSQLSSYEQYF.

This clonotype came up many times. The chain recombines TRBV7-8 with TRBJ1-1; TRBD1 might be the D (6 bases). The CDR3 loop spans 13 amino acids. Trimming left V 6 bases short and J 3 bases short, with 11 bases between. The germline CDR1 and CDR2 sequences are SGHVS and FQNEAQ. The CDR3 DNA follows: TGTGCCAGCAGGACTCACAGGGACACTGAAGCTTTCTTT. It yields the protein CASRTHRDTEAFF.

The CDR3 DNA reads TGCAGTGCTTCGGGGGTCTCGGCGGGGGGCACAGATACGCAGTATTTT. Amino acid sequence: CSASGVSAGGTDTQYF. The chain joins TRBV20-1 to TRBJ2-3, with 7 nucleotides matching TRBD2. With V trimmed by 5 bases and J by 1 base, 12 bases remained unmatched. The CDR3 runs 16 residues. From germline, CDR1 is DFQATT and CDR2 SNEGSKA (reference sequence).

This clonotype has just one count. No conserved phenylalanine or tryptophan is present at the end of the CDR3, so a read error is the likely explanation. The CDR3 loop is CASSLGGTSGGGRRETQYC. Here the CDR3 DNA reads TGTGCCAGCAGCTTAGGGGGGACTAGCGGGGGCGGAAGAAGAGAGACCCAGTACTGC. The chain is built from TRBV7-2 and TRBJ2-5; 14 positions agree with TRBD2. V dropped 1 base and J dropped 4; count of bases not matched to a gene: 11. The germline V gene encodes CDR1 SGHTA and CDR2 FQGNSA. CDR3 length: 19 residues.

This clonotype was observed a handful of times. The V and J genes are TRBV27 and TRBJ2-7; 11 positions match TRBD1. V was clipped by 7 bases and J by 4 bases; unmatched bases: 6. The CDR3 is made up of 14 amino acids. The germline V gene encodes CDR1 MNHEY and CDR2 SMNVEV (reference sequence). CDR3 bases: TGTGCCAGCACGGCCGGGACAGGGGGTTACGAGCAGTACTTC. It encodes CASTAGTGGYEQYF.

This clonotype was observed many times. This sequence joins TRBV20-1 and TRBJ1-2; 7 bases fit TRBD1. This CDR3 has 15 amino acids. Germline V CDR1 and CDR2: DFQATT, SNEGSKA (reference sequence). V lost 3 bases, J lost 2 bases, and 9 bases stayed unmatched. CDR3 sequence reads: CSASRGLGVNYGYTF. In nucleotides, the CDR3 is TGCAGTGCTAGTAGGGGGCTTGGGGTAAACTATGGCTACACCTTC.

This clonotype was seen many times. The V gene is TRBV7-9, the J gene TRBJ1-1; D not certain. V gave up 10 bases and J gave up 3 bases, with 12 bases separating them. This CDR3 has 12 amino acids. The germline V gene encodes CDR1 SEHNR and CDR2 FQNEAQ (reference sequence). Here the CDR3 reads CATGSSYTEAFF. DNA for the CDR3: TGTGCCACTGGGTCCAGTTACACTGAAGCTTTCTTT.

This clonotype was recorded once. The J gene is TRBJ2-1, the V gene TRBV7-9; D is uncertain. The CDR3 spans 18 residues. Germline V CDR1 and CDR2: SEHNR, FQNEAQ (reference sequence). V gave up 5 bases and J gave up 0 bases, with 20 bases separating them. The DNA of the CDR3 is TGTGCCAGCAGCCACCAATCGCCGAAACAGAGCTCCTACAATGAGCAGTTCTTC. Its protein product is CASSHQSPKQSSYNEQFF. Full variable domain (rest looked up from reference TRBV7-9 and TRBJ2-1): DTGVSQNPRHKITKRGQNVTFRCDPISEHNRLYWYRQTLGQGPEFLTYFQNEAQLEKSRLLSDRFSAERPKGSFSTLEIQRTEQGDSAMYLCASSHQSPKQSSYNEQFFGPGTRLTVL.